This TCR beta chain was observed in a study of blood T cells in healthy people across ages. Sample-barcoded 5' priming and a J-beta primer mix drove a second PCR of roughly 6 to 12 cycles. Via MiXCR, TCRdb re-called the 5' RACE reads, giving one row per CDR3 protein. Among 750,000 to 950,000 distinct CDR3 sequences, almost 30% were seen once, and the ten largest hold roughly 10%. A further study also used this sample, focusing on T cells of mothers and their children. That report notes: With unrelated pairs as the comparison, related mother-child pairs had a slightly higher overlap that was not significant.

The specimen sequenced was blood. The sequence was collected from a woman aged 40 to 55 in good health.

The CDR3 coding sequence is TGCAGCGTTGGGCTAAAGCGGGGGTACACAGATACGCAGTATTTT. Protein: CSVGLKRGYTDTQYF. This sequence joins TRBV29-1 and TRBJ2-3; TRBD2 agrees at 8 bases. There are 15 residues in the CDR3. Germline V gene lookup returns CDR1 SQVTM and CDR2 ANQGSEA. V shed 4 bases, J shed 2 bases, and the junction held 8 bases outside the gene matches.